The clone carrying this TCR beta chain was observed a single time. The data were obtained in a study of T cell changes during pregnancy in multiple sclerosis. This CDR3 has 16 residues. Deletions cut 2 bases from V and 2 bases from J, with 16 bases between. Germline CDR1 is SGHNT and CDR2 is YYREEE (reference sequence). Profiling relied on immunoSEQ multiplex PCR, and the TCRdb table lists in-frame clones only, not all of them. The sample records 25,000 to 35,000 clones, around nine tenths being singletons. J is TRBJ2-5 and V is TRBV5-4, with D possibly being TRBD1 (6 bases). Sequenced material: CD8+ T cells from peripheral blood mononuclear cells, taken in the second trimester of pregnancy. The clonotype comes from a female donor with multiple sclerosis, enrolled in a pregnancy study. Here the CDR3 reads CASSLQGLRGQETQYF. The CDR3 DNA reads as TGTGCCAGCAGCTTACAGGGTCTTCGGGGACAAGAGACCCAGTACTTC.